These T cell receptor beta chains were read from a single sample in a study of cytomegalovirus exposure and HLA in healthy donors. Data came from immunoSEQ multiplex PCR; TCRdb stores just in-frame clones and leaves some out. The repertoire holds fewer than 95,000 clones, roughly two thirds seen once, with roughly 6.7% in the top ten. Sample: PBMCs. The receptors were sampled from a woman in her thirties in good health and CMV-seronegative. The CDR3 runs from the conserved cysteine through the conserved F or W. A D gene is named only where the DNA matches it firmly. Some rows mark clone size as missing; the rest say once, few, many or name a class of expanded clone.

TRBV7-2	few	TRBJ1-2	.	TGTGCCAGCAGCTCGCTGGGGCCTACCTATGGCTACACCTTC	CASSSLGPTYGYTF
TRBV2	.	TRBJ2-4	.	TGTGCCAGCAGTGTGGCTAACATTCAGTACTTC	CASSVANIQYF
TRBV11-2	.	TRBJ2-7	TRBD2	TGTGCCAGCAATTGGGGGGGTCTCGATAGCGAGCAGTACTTC	CASNWGGLDSEQYF
TRBV10-1	.	TRBJ1-1	.	TGCGCCAGCAGTGTGGCGAACACTGAAGCTTTCTTT	CASSVANTEAFF
TRBV7-2	.	TRBJ2-7	TRBD2	TGTGCCAGCATCCCTCCTCTAGCGGGGGGGGTCTACGAGCAGTACTTC	CASIPPLAGGVYEQYF
TRBV18	few	TRBJ1-5	.	TGTGCCAGCTCACCACTGGCAGGGGTTGGCAATCAGCCCCAGCATTTT	CASSPLAGVGNQPQHF
TRBV27	once	TRBJ2-3	.	TGTGCCAGCAGTCCCAGGTGGGATACGCAGTATTTT	CASSPRWDTQYF
TRBV29-1	.	TRBJ2-2	.	TGCAGCGTTGCGGGGGTTGGCACCGGGGAGCTGTTTTTT	CSVAGVGTGELFF
TRBV11-3	few	TRBJ2-7	TRBD1	TGTGCCAGCAGCTCGATGACAGGGAACAAACCCTACGAGCAGTACTTC	CASSSMTGNKPYEQYF
TRBV5-6	many	TRBJ2-1	.	TGTGCCAGCAGCCCGTTGCGGCACAATGAGCAGTTCTTC	CASSPLRHNEQFF
TRBV18	.	TRBJ2-7	TRBD2	TGTGCCAGCTCACCACTTCCTATAGCGGGACTCTCCTACGAGCAGTACTTC	CASSPLPIAGLSYEQYF
TRBV29-1	.	TRBJ1-5	.	TGCAGCGTTGGCTCAGGGGAGAAAGGTCAGCCCCAGCATTTT	CSVGSGEKGQPQHF
TRBV7-2	once	TRBJ2-2	.	TGTGCCAGCAGCCCTCGACAGTCCCCTTTGTCCGGGGAGCTGTTTTTT	CASSPRQSPLSGELFF
TRBV5-4	.	TRBJ2-7	.	TGTGCCAGCAGATCTTGGGGCAAGTACGAGCAGTACTTC	CASRSWGKYEQYF
TRBV15	once	TRBJ2-7	TRBD2	TGTGCCACCAGCAGAGGGAAAGCGGGGGGTCGCTACGAGCAGTACTTC	CATSRGKAGGRYEQYF
TRBV15	once	TRBJ2-1	TRBD1	TGTGCCACCAGCAGTCAAGGGACAGGGGTCTACAATGAGCAGTTCTTC	CATSSQGTGVYNEQFF
TRBV5-6	.	TRBJ2-3	TRBD1	TGTGCCAGCAGCTCCTCCTCCCGGGACAGGGCCACAGATACGCAGTATTTT	CASSSSSRDRATDTQYF
TRBV6-6	.	TRBJ1-1	.	TGTGCCAGCAGTACAACAGTTGAAGCTTTCTTT	CASSTTVEAFF
TRBV7-9	.	TRBJ1-4	TRBD1	TGTGCCAGCAGCTCTACAGGGGGAGATGAAAAACTGTTTTTT	CASSSTGGDEKLFF
TRBV30	.	TRBJ1-5	.	TGTGCCTGGAGTGTAGTGGGGGCCAATCAGCCCCAGCATTTT	CAWSVVGANQPQHF
TRBV11-3	few	TRBJ2-7	TRBD2	TGTGCCAGTAGGACTAGCGGGAGTGGTTCCTACGAGCAGTACTTC	CASRTSGSGSYEQYF
TRBV10-3	.	TRBJ2-5	.	TGTGCCATCTTGAGGGGGGAGACCCAGTACTTC	CAILRGETQYF
TRBV19	.	TRBJ2-5	.	TGTGCCAGTAGCTGGGGGCCCTCCGAGACCCAGTACTTC	CASSWGPSETQYF
TRBV18	.	TRBJ2-5	.	TGTGCCAGCTCACCAAGGTCAACAGGAGGGTGGGAAGAGACCCAGTACTTC	CASSPRSTGGWEETQYF
TRBV10-3	.	TRBJ2-5	.	TGTGCCATCAGTCCCCGGGACTCTCAAGAGACCCAGTACTTC	CAISPRDSQETQYF
TRBV11-1	.	TRBJ1-1	.	TGTGCCAGCAGCTTAGTAGAGGTCATGAACACTGAAGCTTTCTTT	CASSLVEVMNTEAFF
TRBV29-1	once	TRBJ2-7	.	TGCAGCGTTGCCTCTAGAAACTACGAGCAGTACTTC	CSVASRNYEQYF
TRBV14	.	TRBJ1-2	TRBD1	TGTGCCAGCAGCCAAGTAATCGGGACAGGCTACCTCTATGGCTACACCTTC	CASSQVIGTGYLYGYTF
TRBV5-6	once	TRBJ1-4	.	TGTGCCAGCAGCTTATCGGGCAGCGGGGGGGAAAAACTGTTTTTT	CASSLSGSGGEKLFF
TRBV10-3	few	TRBJ1-5	TRBD1	TGTGCCATCAGTGGGACAGGGAGGGGCAATCAGCCCCAGCATTTT	CAISGTGRGNQPQHF
TRBV11-2	.	TRBJ2-3	.	TGTGCCAGCAGCCGGGTCACAGATACGCAGTATTTT	CASSRVTDTQYF
TRBV10-2	.	TRBJ2-2	.	TGCGCCAGCAGTGAATGGGGGGTAGAGGGGGAGCTGTTTTTT	CASSEWGVEGELFF
TRBV5-1	.	TRBJ2-2	.	TGCGCCAGCAGCGCAGGGTACACCGGGGAGCTGTTTTTT	CASSAGYTGELFF
TRBV6-6	.	TRBJ2-2	TRBD2	TGTGCCAGCAGTTACTCGACGCGGGGGATCACCGGGGAGCTGTTTTTT	CASSYSTRGITGELFF
TRBV11-1	.	TRBJ1-2	TRBD1	TGTGCCAGCAGCCCCGGACAGGGGGCCCCTAACTATGGCTACACCTTC	CASSPGQGAPNYGYTF
TRBV2	once	TRBJ2-7	.	TGTGCCAGCACCCAGACCCGGAACTACGAGCAGTACTTC	CASTQTRNYEQYF
TRBV10-1	.	TRBJ1-5	TRBD1	TGCGCCAGCAGTGAAGGACAGGGCGTTCAGCCCCAGCATTTT	CASSEGQGVQPQHF
TRBV5-1	.	TRBJ1-3	TRBD1	TGCGCCAGCAGCTTGTTGGGACAGGGAAACACCATATATTTT	CASSLLGQGNTIYF
TRBV7-8	.	TRBJ1-5	.	TGTGCCAGCAGCTTAGCGAGACGGGAGGGTCGCAATCAGCCCCAGCATTTT	CASSLARREGRNQPQHF
TRBV4-1	few	TRBJ2-3	.	TGCGCCAGCAGCCAATTAGACTTGTTTGTCTCAGATACGCAGTATTTT	CASSQLDLFVSDTQYF
TRBV13	.	TRBJ2-4	.	TGTGCCAGCAGCTTGGGTTCAGGGTACGGGGCCAAAAACATTCAGTACTTC	CASSLGSGYGAKNIQYF
TRBV10-3	.	TRBJ1-1	.	TGTGCCATCAGTGAACAGGGAGTAACTGAAGCTTTCTTT	CAISEQGVTEAFF
TRBV6-5	few	TRBJ2-3	TRBD2	TGTGCCAGCAGTTACAATTCGCGGGGGGAAGATACGCAGTATTTT	CASSYNSRGEDTQYF
TRBV6-5	.	TRBJ1-2	.	TGTGCCAGCAGTTACTCGAAGTGGAGGAATGGCTACACCTTC	CASSYSKWRNGYTF
TRBV7-3	once	TRBJ2-1	TRBD2	TGTGCCAGCAGCTTAAGCGGGAGGGACAATGAGCAGTTCTTC	CASSLSGRDNEQFF
TRBV10-2	.	TRBJ1-2	TRBD1	TGCGCCAGCACTCTAGACAGGGGGCTAGGCTACACCTTC	CASTLDRGLGYTF
TRBV11-2	few	TRBJ2-7	.	TGTGCCAGCAGCTTAGGGCTGGACTCATACTCCTACGAGCAGTACTTC	CASSLGLDSYSYEQYF
TRBV30	few	TRBJ1-1	.	TGTGCCTGGAGCGGGGATAGGAACACTGAAGCTTTCTTT	CAWSGDRNTEAFF
TRBV13	few	TRBJ1-2	.	TGTGCCAGCAGCCCCGGGGGGAGAGACTATGGCTACACCTTC	CASSPGGRDYGYTF
TRBV10-2	.	TRBJ1-1	.	TGCGCCACAGCAGCAAGGACAGTCGTCGAAGCTTTCTTT	CATAARTVVEAFF